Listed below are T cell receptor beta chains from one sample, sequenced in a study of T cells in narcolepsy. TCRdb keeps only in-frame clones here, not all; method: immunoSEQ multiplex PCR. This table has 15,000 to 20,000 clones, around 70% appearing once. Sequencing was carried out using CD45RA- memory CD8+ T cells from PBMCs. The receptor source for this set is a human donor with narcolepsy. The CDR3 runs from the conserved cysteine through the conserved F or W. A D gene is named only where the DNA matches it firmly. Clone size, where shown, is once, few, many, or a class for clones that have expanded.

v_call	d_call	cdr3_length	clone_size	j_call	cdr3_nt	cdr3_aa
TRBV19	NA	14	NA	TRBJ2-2	TGTGCCAGTAGTATCATCTGGGGCACCGGGGAGCTGTTTTTT	CASSIIWGTGELFF
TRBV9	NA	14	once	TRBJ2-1	TGTGCCAGCGCGGGGCCCAGCTCCTACAATGAGCAGTTCTTC	CASAGPSSYNEQFF
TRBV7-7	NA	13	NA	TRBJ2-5	TGTGCTAGCACCCCGGGACTCCAAGAGACCCAGTACTTC	CASTPGLQETQYF
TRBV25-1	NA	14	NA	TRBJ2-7	TGTGCCAGCAGTGAAATAGGACAGTCCCACGAGCAGTACTTC	CASSEIGQSHEQYF
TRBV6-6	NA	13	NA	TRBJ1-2	TGTGCCAGCAAGGAGGGGGTCGATTATGGCTACACCTTC	CASKEGVDYGYTF
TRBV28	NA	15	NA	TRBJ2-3	TGTGCCAGCAGTTTGGTGGGTATCGTTGTGGATACGCAGTATTTT	CASSLVGIVVDTQYF
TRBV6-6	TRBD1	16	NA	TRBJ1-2	TGTGCCAGCTGTTTGAGGGGGCTGGGGTTAGACTATGGCTACACCTTC	CASCLRGLGLDYGYTF
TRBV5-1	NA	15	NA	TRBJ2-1	TGCGCCAGCGGCCCAGGGGTTGCATCTACGAATGAGCAGTTCTTC	CASGPGVASTNEQFF
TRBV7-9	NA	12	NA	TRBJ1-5	TGTGCCAGCAGCCCAGGGAGTCAGCCCCAGCATTTT	CASSPGSQPQHF
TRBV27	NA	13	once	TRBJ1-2	TGTGCCAGCAGTTTAACAGTATTTTCGGGCTACACCTTC	CASSLTVFSGYTF
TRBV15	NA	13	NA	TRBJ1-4	TGTGCCACCAGCCGGGGGGGTAATGAAAAACTGTTTTTT	CATSRGGNEKLFF
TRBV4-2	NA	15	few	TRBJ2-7	TGTGCCAGCAGCCAAGCCAGCGCAATATCCTACGAGCAGTACTTC	CASSQASAISYEQYF
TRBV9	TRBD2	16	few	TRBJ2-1	TGTGCCAGCAGCGTAGCTGAAGCGGGGGGTTACAATGAGCAGTTCTTC	CASSVAEAGGYNEQFF
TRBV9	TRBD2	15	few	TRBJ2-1	TGTGCCAGCAGCGCCAGCGGGAGTAACAACAATGAGCAGTTCTTC	CASSASGSNNNEQFF
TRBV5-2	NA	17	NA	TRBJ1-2	TGTGCCAGCAAAGGTATAGGAGAGTTACGAAAGACCTATGGCTACACCTTC	CASKGIGELRKTYGYTF
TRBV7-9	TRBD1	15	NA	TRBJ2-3	TGTGCCAGCAGCTTAGTACAGGGGGCGACAGATACGCAGTATTTT	CASSLVQGATDTQYF
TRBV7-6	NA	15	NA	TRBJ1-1	TGTGCCAGCAGCTTACAAGGGACGGAGAACACTGAAGCTTTCTTT	CASSLQGTENTEAFF
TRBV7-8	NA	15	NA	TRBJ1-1	TGTGCCAGCAGCTACCGAGAGGGAGGGAACACTGAAGCTTTCTTT	CASSYREGGNTEAFF
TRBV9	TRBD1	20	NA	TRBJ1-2	TGTGCCAGCAGCTCCCAGGTTAGTGGACAGGGGAATGTGCGAAACTATGGCTACACCTTC	CASSSQVSGQGNVRNYGYTF
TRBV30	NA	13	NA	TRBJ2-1	TGTGCCAAGGGGGGTAGCTCCTACAATGAGCAGTTCTTC	CAKGGSSYNEQFF
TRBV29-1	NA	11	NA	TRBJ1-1	TGCAGCGTTCCCAGAGGGGCTGAAGCTTTCTTT	CSVPRGAEAFF
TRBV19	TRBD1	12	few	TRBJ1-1	TGTGCCAGTACACAGGGGGGCACTGAAGCTTTCTTT	CASTQGGTEAFF
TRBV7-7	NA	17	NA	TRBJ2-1	TGTGCTAGCAGCCCTTCCCCCCGCGCGGACGTCTACAATGAGCAGTTCTTC	CASSPSPRADVYNEQFF
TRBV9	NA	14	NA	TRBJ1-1	TGTGCCAGCAGCGGTAGTGAGTCAAACACTGAAGCTTTCTTT	CASSGSESNTEAFF